Below, 25 T cell receptor beta chains from the same sample are listed, as sequenced in a study of T cell clonality in common variable immunodeficiency. Sequencing was performed with immunoSEQ multiplex PCR; in TCRdb, only in-frame clones are kept and a portion is missing. The table records about 35,000 clones without singletons, the ten largest covering approximately 9.8%. The sequenced sample consisted of peripheral blood mononuclear cells. Receptors were obtained from a person aged 18 to 75 in good health.

This clone came up many times. The read halts 3 residues ahead of the CDR3 end, with the missing end drawn from the germline J gene. The J gene is TRBJ2-7, the V gene TRBV19; 9 bases line up with TRBD1. The ends lost 6 bases at V and 3 bases at J; junction bases unmatched: 12. Per germline, CDR1 LNHDA and CDR2 SQIVND (reference sequence). The CDR3 totals 16 residues. The chain's CDR3 is CASSALFKDRGYEQYF. The CDR3 DNA, read in part, is TGTGCCAGTAGCGCCCTTTTTAAGGACAGGGGCTACGAG.

This clone was seen ten or more times. The read halts 3 residues ahead of the CDR3 end, with the missing end drawn from the germline J gene. The chain combines TRBV20-1 with TRBJ1-1; D not resolved. V lost 5 bases, J lost 2 bases, and 9 bases lay in between. Germline CDR1 reads DFQATT; CDR2 reads SNEGSKA (reference sequence). This CDR3 has 12 amino acids. The CDR3 DNA, read in part, is TGCAGTGCTCCCACACTAAACACTGAA. Translating it yields CSAPTLNTE. Given in full, the CDR3 is CSAPTLNTEAFF.

For this clone: Coverage ceases 3 residues before the CDR3 finishes, and the germline J gene fills in the end. The chain combines TRBV19 with TRBJ2-1; 7 bases agree with TRBD2. V lost 6 bases to trimming and J lost 0 bases; unmatched junction nucleotides: 5. The V gene's germline CDR1 is LNHDA and CDR2 SQIVND (reference sequence). The CDR3 is made up of 15 amino acids. CDR3 DNA (partial): TGTGCCAGTAGCCCGCGGGGGAGCTCCTACAATGAG. Translation gives CASSPRGSSYNE. The CDR3 as a whole reads CASSPRGSSYNEQFF.

In its sample, this clone was seen many times. The CDR3 end is not reached by the read, which stops 3 residues before it; the germline J gene fills it in. This chain joins TRBV6-2 or TRBV6-3 and TRBJ1-2; 7 nucleotides align to TRBD1. CDR1 and CDR2 (germline): MNHEY, SVGEGT. Unmatched junction bases numbered 7, after V lost 4 bases and J lost 5 bases. The CDR3 runs to 14 residues. CDR3 protein: CASSSNDRAYGYTF. The part of the CDR3 DNA that was read is TGTGCCAGCAGTTCGAATGACAGGGCTTATGGC.

This clone was observed at least ten times. The DNA ends 3 residues before the CDR3 does, and the rest of the CDR3 is filled in from the germline J gene. The chain links TRBV28 to TRBJ1-2; D unresolved. CDR3 length equals 15 residues. CDR1 MDHEN and CDR2 SYDVKM come from the germline V gene. V lost 6 bases, J lost 7 bases, and 21 bases lay in between. The CDR3 is CASSPAVGWLGGYTF. Partial CDR3 DNA: TGTGCCAGCAGCCCAGCGGTAGGCTGGCTGGGTGGC.

This clone has at least ten counts. Germline and junction disagree at one end, which may indicate a read error. CDR3 sequence: CASSFYSEQFF. The part of the CDR3 DNA that was read is TGTGCCAGCAGCTTTTACAGTGAG. The chain recombines TRBV7-2 with TRBJ2-1; unclear D gene. Read data end 3 residues before the CDR3 end; the end is taken from the germline J gene. Germline V lookup: CDR1 SGHTA, CDR2 FQGNSA. The CDR3 spans 11 residues.

Comments on this clone: The read ends 3 residues early relative to the CDR3; the germline J gene fills the gap. The chain is built from TRBV19 and TRBJ1-1, with a weak D call TRBD1 (5 bases). V was pared by 5 bases and J by 1 base, with 11 bases between. The germline CDR1 and CDR2 sequences are LNHDA and SQIVND (reference sequence). The CDR3 totals 14 residues. Incomplete CDR3 DNA: TGTGCCAGTAGTTCTTTACAGGAGAACACTGAA. Translation gives CASSSLQENTE. The CDR3 as a whole reads CASSSLQENTEAFF.

This clone occurred a few times. The CDR3 end falls 3 residues outside the read, so it is completed with the germline J gene. The rearrangement links TRBV6-4 to TRBJ2-7; 12 positions agree with TRBD2. The junction had 4 bases not matched to a gene; V was cut back by 6 bases and J by 4 bases. CDR3 length: 14 residues. The germline V gene has CDR1 MRHNA and CDR2 SNTAGT. The CDR3 loop reads CASSQLAGGYEQYF. Incomplete CDR3 DNA: TGTGCCAGCAGCCAACTAGCGGGAGGATACGAG.

The table lists this clone with many counts. The read ends 3 residues before the CDR3 terminus; that terminus is restored from the germline J gene. The chain employs TRBV6-2 or TRBV6-3 and TRBJ1-5, with D possibly matching TRBD1 (6 bases). Trimming pared 7 bases from V and 9 bases from J, leaving 19 bases between. Germline V CDR1 and CDR2: MNHEY, SVGEGT. The CDR3 has 14 amino acids. The CDR3 is CASTRRGPGVPQHF. The CDR3 bases that were read are TGTGCCAGCACCAGGCGGGGGCCGGGGGTGCCC.

There are many counts of this clone. The junction departs from the called germline gene at one end, perhaps through a read error. The CDR3 bases that were read are TGCGCCAGCAGCGAAGACCGCTCTAGCGGATACCAAGAGACC. Translating it yields CASSEDRSSGYQET. The entire CDR3 protein reads CASSEDRSSGYQETQYF. This chain connects TRBV4-1 to TRBJ2-5; 7 nucleotides align to TRBD2. The read stops 3 residues short of the end of the CDR3; the missing end is completed from the germline J gene. Germline-derived CDR1 and CDR2 are MGHRA and YSYEKL. This CDR3 is 17 amino acids long.

This clone was counted at least ten times. The CDR3 extends 3 residues past the end of the read, so its final part is completed from the germline J gene. The chain recombines TRBV19 with TRBJ1-1, with D perhaps TRBD1 (5 bases). Looked up from germline, CDR1 is LNHDA and CDR2 is SQIVND (reference sequence). V was pared by 4 bases and J by 0 bases, with 15 bases between. CDR3 length: 16 residues. The DNA read from the CDR3 is TGTGCCAGTAGTAACCCCCGGGAGGACATGAACACTGAA. Its protein is CASSNPREDMNTE. The full CDR3 sequence reads CASSNPREDMNTEAFF. Based on the CDR3 plus reference TRBV19 and TRBJ1-1, the full variable domain is DGGITQSPKYLFRKEGQNVTLSCEQNLNHDAMYWYRQDPGQGLRLIYYSQIVNDFQKGDIAEGYSVSREKKESFPLTVTSAQKNPTAFYLCASSNPREDMNTEAFFGQGTRLTVV.

This clone was detected many times. The read terminates 3 residues ahead of where the CDR3 ends, so the germline J gene completes it. This chain joins TRBV9 and TRBJ2-1; 9 bases fit TRBD1. The CDR3 contains 15 residues. The germline V gene has CDR1 SGDLS and CDR2 YYNGEE. Trimming removed 1 base from V and 2 bases from J; junction bases left unmatched: 1. CDR3 bases read: TGTGCCAGCAGCGTAAGGGACAGGGCCTACAATGAG. It encodes CASSVRDRAYNE. The whole CDR3 protein is CASSVRDRAYNEQFF.

This clone has just a few counts. Read sequence stops 3 residues before the CDR3 end, and the germline J gene provides the missing end. The chain joins TRBV13 to TRBJ1-4; perhaps TRBD1 as D (5 bases). The CDR3 has 15 residues. Germline CDR1 is PRHDT and CDR2 is FYEKMQ (reference sequence). The CDR3 is CASSRFGAGANVLFF. The CDR3 DNA, read in part, is TGTGCCAGCAGTCGCTTTGGGGCTGGGGCCAACGTA.

In its sample, this clone was seen many times. The CDR3 goes on 3 residues after the read ends, and that part is filled in from the germline J gene. The V call is TRBV19, the J call TRBJ2-3; the D is unclear. V was pared by 11 bases and J by 1 base, with 13 bases between. This CDR3 has 13 amino acids. Germline CDR1 and CDR2: LNHDA and SQIVND (reference sequence). The DNA read from the CDR3 is TGTGCCGGCTCATACGCTGGCACAGATACG. This translates into CAGSYAGTDT. The complete CDR3 reads CAGSYAGTDTQYF.

This clone was detected many times. The read halts 3 residues ahead of the CDR3 end, with the missing end drawn from the germline J gene. J is TRBJ2-7 and V is TRBV7-2; D is unclear. Deletions cut 5 bases from V and 1 base from J, with 12 bases between. Germline V lookup: CDR1 SGHTA, CDR2 FQGNSA. CDR3 length: 14 residues. The CDR3 sequence: CASSGWAISYEQYF. The sequenced CDR3 bases are TGTGCCAGCAGCGGATGGGCTATTTCCTACGAG. Full variable domain (outside the CDR3, taken from reference TRBV7-2 and TRBJ2-7): GAGVSQSPSNKVTEKGKDVELRCDPISGHTALYWYRQSLGQGLEFLIYFQGNSAPDKSGLPSDRFSAERTGGSVSTLTIQRTQQEDSAVYLCASSGWAISYEQYFGPGTRLTVT.

This clone has a count of ten or more. The read falls 3 residues short of the CDR3 end, and the missing part is taken from the germline J gene. The chain links TRBV5-6 to TRBJ1-2, with D maybe TRBD1 (6 bases). Looked up from germline, CDR1 is SGHDT and CDR2 is YYEEEE. CDR3 length: 11 residues. The CDR3: CASSADRGYTF. The CDR3 bases that were read are TGTGCCAGCAGCGCCGACAGGGGC. Supplemented by reference TRBV5-6 and TRBJ1-2, the full variable domain reads DAGVTQSPTHLIKTRGQQVTLRCSPKSGHDTVSWYQQALGQGPQFIFQYYEEEERQRGNFPDRFSGHQFPNYSSELNVNALLLGDSALYLCASSADRGYTFGSGTRLTVV.

This clone was detected a few times. The CDR3 is cut off 3 residues early in the read; its end comes from the germline J gene. The chain recombines TRBV19 with TRBJ2-7; 7 nucleotides line up with TRBD2. Germline CDR1 is LNHDA and CDR2 is SQIVND (reference sequence). The J segment lost 4 bases and the V segment lost 5 bases, leaving 11 bases of the junction unmatched. This CDR3 is 15 amino acids long. Incomplete CDR3 DNA: TGTGCCAGTAGTGAACCTGGACTAGGGCTGTACGAG. This sequence encodes CASSEPGLGLYE. The whole CDR3 is CASSEPGLGLYEQYF.

This clone was observed many times. The read terminates 3 residues before the CDR3 end, so the remaining end is supplied by the germline J gene. The chain employs TRBV30 and TRBJ2-1; 7 positions match TRBD2. Trimming removed 4 bases from V and 4 bases from J; junction bases left unmatched: 7. CDR3 length equals 14 residues. Germline CDR1 reads GTSNPN; CDR2 reads SVGIG (reference sequence). Partial CDR3 DNA: TGTGCCTGGATGCTAGCGGTAAGATACAATGAG. Translated: CAWMLAVRYNE. The full-length CDR3 reads as CAWMLAVRYNEQFF. Variable domain in full (rest from reference TRBV30 and TRBJ2-1): SQTIHQWPATLVQPVGSPLSLECTVEGTSNPNLYWYRQAAGRGLQLLFYSVGIGQISSEVPQNLSASRPQDRQFILSSKKLLLSDSGFYLCAWMLAVRYNEQFFGPGTRLTVL.

This clone was recorded many times. The read falls 3 residues short of the CDR3 end, and the missing part is taken from the germline J gene. The chain combines TRBV7-2 with TRBJ1-2; D unresolved. Germline V gene data show CDR1 as SGHTA and CDR2 as FQGNSA. Trimming stripped 3 bases from V and 0 bases from J, with 8 bases between. This CDR3 comprises 14 residues. CDR3 in amino acids: CASSLTLANYGYTF. The CDR3 bases that were read are TGTGCCAGCAGCTTGACCCTAGCTAACTATGGC.

The sample holds a few counts of this clone. The read stops 3 residues short of the end of the CDR3; the missing end is completed from the germline J gene. V usage is TRBV30 and J usage is TRBJ1-2; D is perhaps TRBD1 (6 bases). Germline CDR1 reads GTSNPN; CDR2 reads SVGIG (reference sequence). There are 13 residues in the CDR3. The CDR3 is CAWSGQFYNDYTF. CDR3 bases read: TGTGCCTGGAGCGGACAGTTCTACAATGAC.

On this clone itself: The read terminates 3 residues ahead of where the CDR3 ends, so the germline J gene completes it. The V gene is TRBV5-1, the J gene TRBJ2-5; 11 bases fit TRBD2. Germline CDR1 and CDR2: SGHRS and YFSETQ. CDR3 length: 17 residues. The DNA read from the CDR3 is TGCGCCAGCAGCTCCCTTAAGACTAGCGGGACCTCGGGTACC. The encoded protein is CASSSLKTSGTSGT. The entire CDR3 is CASSSLKTSGTSGTQYF. Variable domain in full (rest from reference TRBV5-1 and TRBJ2-5): KAGVTQTPRYLIKTRGQQVTLSCSPISGHRSVSWYQQTPGQGLQFLFEYFSETQRNKGNFPGRFSGRQFSNSRSEMNVSTLELGDSALYLCASSSLKTSGTSGTQYFGPGTRLLVL.

This clone was detected ten times or more. The read terminates 3 residues before the CDR3 end, so the remaining end is supplied by the germline J gene. The chain links TRBV24-1 to TRBJ1-2; 8 nucleotides line up with TRBD1. This CDR3 spans 13 amino acids. The germline CDR1 and CDR2 sequences are KGHDR and SFDVKD. The CDR3 sequence: CATSGQDRDGYTF. CDR3 bases read: TGTGCCACCAGTGGCCAGGACAGGGACGGC.

This clone showed up many times. The read ends 3 residues shy of where the CDR3 ends; the end is completed using the germline J gene. This chain uses TRBV30 with TRBJ2-2; D possibly uses TRBD1 or TRBD2 (5 bases each). The CDR3 is made up of 12 amino acids. CDR1 is GTSNPN and CDR2 is SVGIG in the germline V gene (reference sequence). The CDR3 spells CAWSVLREKLFF. The sequenced part of the CDR3 DNA is TGTGCCTGGAGTGTACTCAGGGAGAAG.

By share of the sample, this clone is medium-sized. The CDR3 end is not reached by the read, which stops 3 residues before it; the germline J gene fills it in. V gene TRBV7-3 combines with J gene TRBJ2-1; TRBD2 matches 9 bases. CDR3 length: 17 amino acids. V trimming: 5 bases; J trimming: 8 bases; junction bases outside the gene matches: 16. CDR1 SGHTA and CDR2 FQGTGA come from the germline V gene. CDR3 DNA, as far as it was read: TGTGCCAGCAGCCCCAACCCGAGCGGGAGGATCGAAGATGAG. Translation gives CASSPNPSGRIEDE. The full-length CDR3 reads as CASSPNPSGRIEDEQFF.

In its sample, this clone was seen many times. Coverage ceases 3 residues before the CDR3 finishes, and the germline J gene fills in the end. V is TRBV5-1 and J is TRBJ2-7; 10 nucleotides match TRBD2. The CDR3 has 16 residues. CDR1 SGHRS and CDR2 YFSETQ come from the germline V gene. The ends lost 2 bases at V and 0 bases at J; junction bases unmatched: 5. CDR3 region: CASSLRTSGSSYEQYF. CDR3 DNA, as far as it was read: TGCGCCAGCAGCTTACGGACTAGCGGAAGCTCCTACGAG.